Given below is one T cell receptor beta chain in context. Its antigen is undetermined. The junction does not match germline at one end; this may be a read error. Noted treatment: over 15 received Ad26.COV2.S at low or high dose, single or two shots; five or six received placebo; per-sample allocation not given. All samples were drawn on day 63, counting from the first vaccine or placebo injection. Boston provided a donor who was an adult aged 18-55 years. This vaccine is an Ad26 vector that expresses the Wuhan-strain SARS-CoV-2 spike. The source of the sample is a study of Ad26.COV2.S vaccination and SARS-CoV-2 variants. Background on the study: Participant was drawn from the COV1001 Ad26.COV2.S trial arm.

Study observations and caveats: The authors reported substantial breadth in spike-specific CD8+ and CD4+ T cell responses after vaccination.

The CDR3 is made up of 14 amino acids. Germline V gives CDR1 MDHEN, CDR2 SYDVKM. Libraries were prepared by immunoSEQ multiplex PCR; TCRdb keeps only in-frame clonotypes and omits some of them. Counted here are under 550,000 clones, about 93% occurring once; the ten biggest clones make up roughly an eighth. The rearrangement uses TRBV28 and TRBJ2-5; 8 bases agree with TRBD2. Sequencing used peripheral blood, obtained in a trial of Ad26.COV2.S vaccine versus placebo. The receptor's source is a person between 18 and 65 years old who received the Ad26.COV2.S COVID-19 vaccine or a placebo. CDR3 DNA sequence: TGTGCCAGCGGTTTAGCGGGACTCCAAGAGACCCAGTACTTC. As protein: CASGLAGLQETQYF.